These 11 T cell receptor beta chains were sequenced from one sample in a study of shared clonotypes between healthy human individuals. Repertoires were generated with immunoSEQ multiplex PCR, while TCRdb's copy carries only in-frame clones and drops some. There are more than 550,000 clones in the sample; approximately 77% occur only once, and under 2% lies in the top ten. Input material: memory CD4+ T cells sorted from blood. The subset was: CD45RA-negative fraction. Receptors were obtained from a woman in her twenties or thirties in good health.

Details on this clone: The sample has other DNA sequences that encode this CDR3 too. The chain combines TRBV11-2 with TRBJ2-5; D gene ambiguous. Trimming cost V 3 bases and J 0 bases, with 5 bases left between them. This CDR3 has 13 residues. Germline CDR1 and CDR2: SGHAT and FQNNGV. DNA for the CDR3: TGTGCCAGCAGCTTGGGCCACCAAGAGACCCAGTACTTC. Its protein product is CASSLGHQETQYF.

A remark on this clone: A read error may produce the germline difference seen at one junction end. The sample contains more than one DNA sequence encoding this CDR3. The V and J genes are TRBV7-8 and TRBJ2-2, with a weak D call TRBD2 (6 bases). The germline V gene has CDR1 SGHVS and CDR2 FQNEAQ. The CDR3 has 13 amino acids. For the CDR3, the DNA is TGTGCCAGCAGTCGCGGGAACACCGGAGAGCTGTTTTTT. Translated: CASSRGNTGELFF.

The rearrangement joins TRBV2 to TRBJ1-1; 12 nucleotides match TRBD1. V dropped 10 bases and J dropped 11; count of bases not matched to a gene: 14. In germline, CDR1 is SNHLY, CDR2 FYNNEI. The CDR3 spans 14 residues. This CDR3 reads CATHPGTGGSRAFF. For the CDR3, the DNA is TGTGCCACACATCCCGGGACAGGGGGCAGTCGGGCTTTCTTT.

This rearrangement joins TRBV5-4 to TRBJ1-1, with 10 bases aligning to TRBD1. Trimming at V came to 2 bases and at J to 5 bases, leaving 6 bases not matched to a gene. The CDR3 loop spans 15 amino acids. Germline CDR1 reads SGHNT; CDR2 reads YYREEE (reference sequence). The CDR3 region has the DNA TGTGCCAGCAGCTTAGGGACAGGGGAGGAAACTGAAGCTTTCTTT. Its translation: CASSLGTGEETEAFF. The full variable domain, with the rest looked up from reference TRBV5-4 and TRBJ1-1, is ETGVTQSPTHLIKTRGQQVTLRCSSQSGHNTVSWYQQALGQGPQFIFQYYREEENGRGNFPPRFSGLQFPNYSSELNVNALELDDSALYLCASSLGTGEETEAFFGQGTRLTVV.

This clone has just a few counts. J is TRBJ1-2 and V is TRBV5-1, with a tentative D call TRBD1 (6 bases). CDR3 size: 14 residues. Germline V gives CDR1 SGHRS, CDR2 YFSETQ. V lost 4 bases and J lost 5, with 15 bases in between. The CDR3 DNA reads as TGCGCCAGCAGCAACATGGACAGTTTATATGGCTACACCTTC. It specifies CASSNMDSLYGYTF.

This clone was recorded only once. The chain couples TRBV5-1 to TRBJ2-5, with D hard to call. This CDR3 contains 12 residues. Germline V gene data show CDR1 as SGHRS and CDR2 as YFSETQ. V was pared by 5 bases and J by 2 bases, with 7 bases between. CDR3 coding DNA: TGCGCCAGCAGTGCAAGTCAAGAGACCCAGTACTTC. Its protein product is CASSASQETQYF.

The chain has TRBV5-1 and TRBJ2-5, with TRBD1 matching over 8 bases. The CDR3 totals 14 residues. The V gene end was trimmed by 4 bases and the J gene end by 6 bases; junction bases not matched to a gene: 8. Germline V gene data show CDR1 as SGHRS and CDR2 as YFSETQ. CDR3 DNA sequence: TGCGCCAGCAGCGAAGGACAGGGTGGGAAGACCCAGTACTTC. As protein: CASSEGQGGKTQYF. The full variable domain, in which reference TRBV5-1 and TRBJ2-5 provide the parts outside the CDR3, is KAGVTQTPRYLIKTRGQQVTLSCSPISGHRSVSWYQQTPGQGLQFLFEYFSETQRNKGNFPGRFSGRQFSNSRSEMNVSTLELGDSALYLCASSEGQGGKTQYFGPGTRLLVL.

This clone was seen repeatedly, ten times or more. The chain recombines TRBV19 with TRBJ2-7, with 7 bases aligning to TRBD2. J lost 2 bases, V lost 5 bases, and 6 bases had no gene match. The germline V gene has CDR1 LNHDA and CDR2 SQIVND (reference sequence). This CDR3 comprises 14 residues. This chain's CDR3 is CASSDKRGTYEQYF. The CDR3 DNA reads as TGTGCCAGTAGTGACAAGCGGGGAACCTACGAGCAGTACTTC.

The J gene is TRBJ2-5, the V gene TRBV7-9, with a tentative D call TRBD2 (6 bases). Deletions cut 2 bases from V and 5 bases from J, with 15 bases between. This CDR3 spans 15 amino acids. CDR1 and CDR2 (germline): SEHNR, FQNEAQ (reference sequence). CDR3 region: CASSLRGTGLETQYF. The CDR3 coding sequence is TGTGCCAGCAGCTTACGGGGGACCGGGTTGGAGACCCAGTACTTC.

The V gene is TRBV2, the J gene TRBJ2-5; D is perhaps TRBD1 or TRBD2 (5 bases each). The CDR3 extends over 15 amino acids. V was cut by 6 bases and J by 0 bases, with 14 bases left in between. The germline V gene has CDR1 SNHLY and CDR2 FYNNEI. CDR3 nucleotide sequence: TGTGCCAGCAGGAGGGACCGGCTGAACCAAGAGACCCAGTACTTC. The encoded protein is CASRRDRLNQETQYF.

The DNA for the CDR3 is TGTGCTAGTGGTTTGGGAGGGGTCCGATCCTATGGCTACACCTTC. Encoded protein: CASGLGGVRSYGYTF. The gene calls are TRBV12-5 and TRBJ1-2; D perhaps matches TRBD1 (5 bases). The V end lost 1 base, the J end lost 4 bases, and 13 bases lay between the germline ends. This CDR3 is 15 amino acids long. Germline V gene data show CDR1 as LGHNT and CDR2 as FRNRAP. Drawing the rest from reference TRBV12-5 and TRBJ1-2, the complete variable domain is DARVTQTPRHKVTEMGQEVTMRCQPILGHNTVFWYRQTMMQGLELLAYFRNRAPLDDSGMPKDRFSAEMPDATLATLKIQPSEPRDSAVYFCASGLGGVRSYGYTFGSGTRLTVV.